This is a list of T cell receptor beta chains from one sample in a study of T cell clones after liver transplantation. TCRdb's table, derived via immunoSEQ multiplex PCR, lists solely in-frame clones and lacks some. This sample has roughly 80,000 clones, with 82% found just once. Here the sequenced sample was CD4+ T cells from blood, taken approximately 3.5 years after liver transplant. These receptors were collected from a human patient who received a liver transplant. Some T cells may be supplied by the graft donor. Each CDR3 is given with its conserved first and last residue. D genes are given only for firm matches. Clone size is not always given. Where it is, it says once, few, many or a class for expanded clones.

j_call	clone_size	d_call	v_call	cdr3_aa	cdr3_nt
TRBJ2-1	.	.	TRBV5-1	CASRPGHFSYNEQFF	TGCGCCAGCCGCCCGGGACATTTCTCCTACAATGAGCAGTTCTTC
TRBJ2-7	once	TRBD2	TRBV11-2	CASSQGLAGNYEQYF	TGTGCCAGCAGCCAGGGACTAGCGGGGAACTACGAGCAGTACTTC
TRBJ2-3	.	.	TRBV18	CASSPGSTDTQYF	TGTGCCAGCTCACCCGGTAGCACAGATACGCAGTATTTT
TRBJ2-7	.	.	TRBV5-1	CASSTTGVYEQYF	TGCGCCAGCAGCACTACTGGGGTTTACGAGCAGTACTTC
TRBJ2-7	.	.	TRBV4-1	CASTAGPTPTYEQYF	TGCGCCAGTACCGCGGGTCCCACCCCAACCTACGAGCAGTACTTC
TRBJ1-1	once	.	TRBV5-1	CASSYGGNTEAFF	TGCGCCAGCAGCTACGGGGGGAACACTGAAGCTTTCTTT
TRBJ2-2	.	TRBD2	TRBV27	CASSREHLAGEFGELFF	TGTGCCAGCAGCCGCGAACACCTAGCGGGAGAATTTGGGGAGCTGTTTTTT
TRBJ2-1	few	.	TRBV7-2	CASSLAGGPNEQFF	TGTGCCAGCAGCTTAGCGGGAGGCCCTAATGAGCAGTTCTTC
TRBJ1-2	few	TRBD1	TRBV6-1	CASLALDRGIYGYTF	TGTGCCAGCTTGGCCCTTGACAGGGGGATCTATGGCTACACCTTC
TRBJ2-7	.	TRBD2	TRBV28	CASSLWELAGGPGEQYF	TGTGCCAGCAGTTTATGGGAACTAGCGGGAGGGCCGGGGGAGCAGTACTTC
TRBJ1-6	once	.	TRBV7-9	CASSLGTENSPLHF	TGTGCCAGCAGCTTAGGGACGGAAAATTCACCCCTCCACTTT
TRBJ2-2	.	TRBD2	TRBV6-6	CASRTSGATGELFF	TGTGCCAGCAGGACTAGCGGGGCAACCGGGGAGCTGTTTTTT
TRBJ2-7	.	TRBD1	TRBV5-6	CASSLRDRGSKQYF	TGTGCCAGCAGCTTGAGGGACAGGGGCAGCAAGCAGTACTTC
TRBJ2-1	.	TRBD2	TRBV28	CASRGLAGTRSYNEQFF	TGTGCCAGCAGGGGACTAGCGGGAACCCGCTCCTACAATGAGCAGTTCTTC
TRBJ2-1	once	.	TRBV10-1	CASSLGGENEQFF	TGCGCCAGCAGCTTGGGGGGAGAGAATGAGCAGTTCTTC
TRBJ1-1	.	TRBD1	TRBV5-8	CASSSRQGAMAFF	TGTGCCAGCAGCTCACGACAGGGGGCAATGGCTTTCTTT
TRBJ1-2	once	TRBD1	TRBV28	CASSSYGPQGVVTHGYTF	TGTGCCAGCAGTTCTTATGGACCACAGGGGGTGGTGACTCATGGCTACACCTTC
TRBJ2-3	.	.	TRBV9	CASSVSPVGTDTQYF	TGTGCCAGCAGCGTTAGCCCCGTCGGCACAGATACGCAGTATTTT
TRBJ1-1	.	.	TRBV5-1	CASSPHQGLYTEAFF	TGCGCCAGCAGCCCACATCAGGGATTGTACACTGAAGCTTTCTTT
TRBJ2-5	.	.	TRBV6-5	CASSLDVSQETQYF	TGTGCCAGCAGCCTAGACGTGAGCCAGGAGACCCAGTACTTC
TRBJ1-3	.	.	TRBV28	CASSFRVASGNTIYF	TGTGCCAGCAGTTTCAGGGTGGCCTCTGGAAACACCATATATTTT
TRBJ1-2	.	.	TRBV28	CASSPGSANYGYIF	TGTGCCAGCAGTCCGGGATCCGCTAACTATGGCTACATCTTC
TRBJ1-2	.	TRBD1	TRBV5-1	CASSSQGQDGHGYTF	TGCGCCAGCAGCTCCCAGGGACAGGACGGCCATGGCTACACCTTC
TRBJ1-1	.	.	TRBV29-1	CSGSAQGGTEAFF	TGCAGCGGGTCTGCACAGGGCGGCACTGAAGCTTTCTTT
TRBJ1-2	.	.	TRBV11-2	CASSLGYSTNYGYTF	TGTGCCAGCAGCTTAGGCTACAGCACTAACTATGGCTACACCTTC
TRBJ2-5	once	TRBD1	TRBV5-1	CASSSYRGPQETQYF	TGCGCCAGCAGCTCCTACAGGGGGCCCCAAGAGACCCAGTACTTC
TRBJ1-5	.	.	TRBV6-5	CASSLRGGNQPQHF	TGTGCCAGCAGTCTCAGGGGTGGGAATCAGCCCCAGCATTTT
TRBJ1-2	.	TRBD1	TRBV28	CASSRQGAVGYGYTF	TGTGCCAGCAGCCGACAGGGGGCCGTAGGCTATGGCTACACCTTC
TRBJ2-3	.	TRBD1	TRBV5-6	CASSSIGQGGLSTDTQYF	TGTGCCAGCAGTTCTATCGGACAGGGGGGGTTGAGTACAGATACGCAGTATTTT
TRBJ2-1	.	TRBD2	TRBV5-4	CASSQTSGNYNEQFF	TGTGCCAGCAGCCAGACTAGCGGGAACTACAATGAGCAGTTCTTC
TRBJ2-7	.	TRBD1	TRBV18	CASSPFPVLTGAEQYF	TGTGCCAGCTCACCATTTCCGGTGTTGACAGGGGCCGAGCAGTACTTC
TRBJ2-7	few	.	TRBV2	CASSPPGPYEQYF	TGTGCCAGCAGCCCCCCAGGCCCTTACGAGCAGTACTTC
TRBJ1-1	.	TRBD1	TRBV28	CASSLGTAWGMNTEAFF	TGTGCCAGCAGTCTAGGGACAGCCTGGGGTATGAACACTGAAGCTTTCTTT
TRBJ2-7	once	.	TRBV18	CASSLLKGGYEQYF	TGTGCCAGCTCACTCCTTAAGGGTGGGTACGAGCAGTACTTC
TRBJ2-2	.	.	TRBV15	CATSRGGGHTGELFF	TGTGCCACCAGCAGAGGAGGAGGCCACACCGGGGAGCTGTTTTTT